This paragraph reports one TCR beta chain. Its antigen remains undetermined. No quality values exist for individual bases; no much larger clone is one base distant. This sample is part of a study of cytomegalovirus exposure and HLA in healthy donors (TCRdb year 2017). General notes on the study: According to an earlier analysis of 587 of the donors, about 170 million T cells yielded roughly 110 million unique TCR beta sequences and roughly 280 Gb of sequence data. An early release covering 550 to 700 HLA-typed donors comprised approximately 290 gigabases of sequencing data and roughly 85 million unique TCR sequences. Of the 300 to 450 genotyped donors, around 81% fell in the genetic ancestry cluster associated with self-reported Caucasian donors. The aim of the study was to test whether cataloging public T cell receptors could identify signatures of past pathogen exposure. The study used immunosequencing to profile the T cell repertoires of 666 subjects and linked those repertoires to cytomegalovirus serostatus. Besides the first cohort of some 670 subjects, a separate validation cohort made up of roughly 130 different subjects was used. To predict cytomegalovirus infection status, the study brought together high-throughput TCR immunosequencing, statistical association of individual TCRs with disease status, and machine learning. A later analysis re-examined previously published TCR beta repertoires from just over 650 donors and added high-resolution HLA genotyping to investigate patterns of TCR occurrence. Rather than drawing on any new phenotypic data, the later analysis identified candidate immune exposures from TCR beta sequences and the way those sequences occurred across donors. An earlier analysis of 587 of the donors used high-throughput TCR beta sequencing to judge whether each TCR beta V gene segment behaved as functional or pseudogenic. Alongside the repertoire data, information on donor age, sex, ethnicity and CMV serostatus was compiled. A later genetic analysis took genome-wide SNP genotypes for about 65% of the 666 donors and used that subset as a discovery cohort. All discovery cohort repertoires had been generated using a single sequencing platform. Both class I and class II loci were covered by HLA typing, at four-digit resolution. Typing coverage differed by locus: A, B, C, DRB1 and DQB1 were typed in roughly 629-630 donors, DQA1 in about 560, DPA1 in around 580, and DPB1 in 400 to 490. Several DR-DQ haplotypes were treated as single units for association and clustering because of strong linkage in the cohort. On average, 235,054 unique TCR beta nucleotide sequences were sequenced per donor among fewer than 500 genotyped donors of the cohort, with roughly 19% of those sequences being non-productive. Findings and caveats that apply to the study as a whole: In vitro tests confirmed that three of the cytomegalovirus-associated TCR beta chains recognize cytomegalovirus antigens. At a false discovery rate of 0.05, a later analysis linked 16,951 TCR beta sequences to specific HLA alleles. V-gene and J-gene trimming of TCR beta chains was associated with a missense DCLRE1C variant in a later genetic analysis, and the association was replicated in an independent cohort. Because HLA typing was missing for some donors at each locus, association tests included only the typed subset. According to a later genetic analysis, donors in an Asian-associated ancestry cluster had fewer N-insertions in productive TCRs than the roughly 700-donor mean. In an earlier analysis of fewer than 750 of the donors, most TCR beta V segments were observed in productive rearrangements about 87% or about 30% of the time, broadly matching IMGT annotations. Presence/absence analyses assumed roughly uniform sequencing depth across donors, an assumption that may not hold. When HLA alleles, especially DR and DQ, strongly co-occurred, TCR associations were difficult to assign to individual alleles. A later analysis found that most CMV-associated TCR beta chains appeared HLA-restricted, with HLA associations seemingly driven largely by CMV exposure. The 87-base-pair reads could not distinguish some IMGT-functional V segments, including TRBV6-2 and TRBV6-3, so those segments were excluded. Compared with equally common non-associated chains, HLA-associated TCR beta chains in a later analysis were more clonally expanded and had lower generation probabilities. A further reported finding was that TCR beta sequences accurately predicted the HLA-A and HLA-B alleles for most subjects in the first cohort. The study gave a list of 150 to 200 TCR beta chains associated with cytomegalovirus. Only TCR beta chains were sequenced in this cohort, and the absence of alpha or paired-chain data limited detectable features. The classifier was reported to diagnose cytomegalovirus status with high specificity and sensitivity in both the original cohort and the validation cohort. Several of the top co-occurrence clusters appeared to be linked to parvovirus B19, influenza, CMV and Epstein-Barr virus, according to a later analysis. Linkage disequilibrium might explain the correlated functional status among segregating V segments, but an unknown experimental factor could not be ruled out. CMV serostatus was the only immune exposure information available for the cohort. A cluster of highly shared sequence variants was judged likely to be a technical artifact of the sequencing pipeline. Because counts were too low, roughly 17 rarely observed V segments, including chromosome 9 orphons, were left out of the earlier analysis of 587 of the donors. Most TCR sequences were seen in very few donors, while some public TCRs were found in many individuals. According to a later analysis, TCR association rates differed among HLA loci, with DRB1 alleles showing the most associated TCRs and HLA-C alleles showing the fewest. The authors suggested that the approach could potentially be generalized to other disease states and immunological phenotypes.

V gives up 1 base and J gives up 4 bases, and the segment between their germline ends measures 14 bases. In the germline V gene, CDR1 corresponds to SGHRS and CDR2 to YFSETQ. The CDR3 covers 16 residues, taking in both the cysteine and the phenylalanine. Only the CDR3 part of the read is kept: 48 bases, read in frame from the first base. The receptor library was made with the immunoSEQ multiplex PCR assay. For the multiplex PCR, a mixture combining 60 forward primers for TCR Vbeta segments and 13 reverse primers for TCR Jbeta segments was used. Amplification of the CDR3 region of rearranged TCR beta genes was performed with a multiplex PCR assay on genomic DNA. On the Illumina HiSeq System, the amplified TCR beta libraries were sequenced as 87-base-pair reads. The authors' pipeline ran thus. In a later analysis, 70 million to 95 million unique TCR beta chains were counted across the roughly 610 repertoires, and approximately 9.9 million of these chains were shared by at least two donors. Raw reads were error-corrected and collapsed into unique sequences by a nearest-neighbor algorithm in which closely related sequences were merged to remove PCR and sequencing errors. V, D and J gene segments were assigned by aligning CDR3 sequences to IMGT reference sequences. Each retained sequence needed at least a six-nucleotide match to both a V gene segment and a J gene segment. Rearrangements were classified as productive when the CDR3 lacked stop codons and remained in frame with V and J, and all other rearrangements were classified as non-productive. CDR3 was defined by IMGT convention, running from the second conserved V-encoded cysteine to the conserved J-encoded phenylalanine. The earlier analysis of around 640 of the donors excluded sequences that lacked an unambiguous match to a single V gene segment. In an earlier analysis of around 600 of the donors, V segments were called functional above 56.7% productive rearrangements and were called segregating when the between-donor standard deviation exceeded 5%. A statistical classification framework was built for diagnosing cytomegalovirus status from the catalog of TCR beta chain sequences. A later analysis assigned V and J genes by comparing TCR nucleotide sequences with IMGT/GENE-DB human TR gene sequences. In a later analysis, CDR3 sequences and most-parsimonious VDJ recombination scenarios were assigned using the TCRdist pipeline. In a later analysis, each TCR beta chain was defined by its CDR3 amino acid sequence together with its V-gene family, and reads without a unique V-gene family were excluded. As a way to deal with suspected cross-contamination and a sequencing artifact, a later analysis dropped over 550 nucleotide sequences that were highly shared and had low generation probability. In a later analysis, a clonal expansion index for each public chain was calculated from normalized within-repertoire ranks of inferred template counts. Generation probabilities in a later analysis came from a VDJ recombination model fitted to out-of-frame rearrangements, and those results were checked against IGoR. A later analysis scored TCR-TCR, TCR-HLA and TCR-CMV co-occurrence with hypergeometric tests, applying a repertoire-size bias correction to TCR pairs. To estimate false discovery rates, a later analysis permuted the HLA or CMV assignments 20 times. A later analysis grouped co-occurring TCRs with DBSCAN, adding TCRdist sequence similarity when clustering within HLA-allele-positive subsets. Repertoires with fewer than 30,000 or more than 120,000 public chains, plus five repertoires with anomalous nucleotide sharing, were excluded from co-occurrence clustering. Not all clones reach the TCRdb copy of this immuneACCESS table, which keeps in-frame sequences only. Checked studies attribute under half of the gap to unresolved V genes and leave the rest unexplained. That table furnishes V, J and clone size, whereas the DNA furnished D and trimming. Across this sample there are 120,000 or so clones, with nearly 80% seen only once. About 6% of the sample is in the top ten clones.

The cohort consisted of hundreds of healthy bone marrow donors. Cohort members were all nominally healthy when sampled, although unrecorded immune exposures were likely present. The donor tested CMV seronegative and was one of the 352 seronegative cohort members. A peripheral blood sample was collected from each donor, and TCR beta sequencing was performed on peripheral blood mononuclear cells. Genomic DNA extraction from the blood cell samples was performed with the Qiagen DNeasy Blood Extraction Kit. The chain is assembled from TRBV5-1 and TRBJ2-2; there is no confident call for the D gene. The sequence was collected from a woman between 40 and 50 years old in good health and CMV-seronegative. What was sequenced was PBMCs. The DNA sequence follows: TGCGCCAGCAGCTTGCAGGTTACAGAACCCACCGGGGAGCTGTTTTTT. The encoded protein is CASSLQVTEPTGELFF.